The 12 T cell receptor beta chains reported below all come from one sample, sequenced in a study of response to subunit inactivated influenza vaccine. TCRdb itself ran the RT-PCR reads through MiXCR, one entry per CDR3 protein. The sample includes more than 250,000 distinct CDR3 sequences, 20% to 25% of them seen just once. Sequencing was performed on PBMCs from blood, taken around 22 months after vaccination. Source of these receptors: a man aged 50-75 years who received an inactivated influenza vaccine.

The sample holds a few counts of this clonotype. V and J are TRBV2 and TRBJ2-3, with D tentatively TRBD2 (5 bases). CDR3 length equals 15 residues. The germline V gene has CDR1 SNHLY and CDR2 FYNNEI. V lost 3 bases and J 0 bases, leaving 10 bases between the germline ends. CDR3 protein: CASSERAASTDTQYF. The CDR3 DNA reads as TGTGCCAGCAGTGAGCGGGCAGCGAGCACAGATACGCAGTATTTT. The full variable domain, its missing parts supplied by reference TRBV2 and TRBJ2-3, is EPEVTQTPSHQVTQMGQEVILRCVPISNHLYFYWYRQILGQKVEFLVSFYNNEISEKSEIFDDQFSVERPDGSNFTLKIRSTKLEDSAMYFCASSERAASTDTQYFGPGTRLTVL.

The chain has TRBV20-1 and TRBJ2-3; the match to TRBD1 covers 8 bases. CDR1 and CDR2 (germline): DFQATT, SNEGSKA (reference sequence). The CDR3 runs to 14 residues. The J segment lost 2 bases and the V segment lost 3 bases, leaving 4 bases of the junction unmatched. CDR3 residues: CSARGRGLTDTQYF. The DNA for the CDR3 is TGCAGTGCTAGGGGCAGGGGGCTCACAGATACGCAGTATTTT.

The gene calls are TRBV28 and TRBJ1-6; D is possibly TRBD1 (6 bases). Germline CDR1 and CDR2: MDHEN and SYDVKM. This CDR3 contains 17 residues. Trimming stripped 7 bases from V and 7 bases from J, with 23 bases between. CDR3 nucleotide sequence: TGTGCCAGCACCGATCGCGCAGGGGCGATGAGGAATTCACCCCTCCACTTT. Protein sequence: CASTDRAGAMRNSPLHF.

In nucleotides, the CDR3 is TGTGCCAGTAGTAGGGGTGGGCAGAACACTGAAGCTTTCTTT. Its protein is CASSRGGQNTEAFF. This chain connects TRBV19 to TRBJ1-1; no clear D gene. V was shortened by 4 bases and J by 1 base, with 10 bases between the two germline ends. CDR1 is LNHDA and CDR2 is SQIVND in the germline V gene (reference sequence). The CDR3 length is 14 residues.

The chain joins TRBV20-1 to TRBJ1-5; D perhaps matches TRBD1 (5 bases). The V gene lost 0 bases and the J gene lost 1 base, with 13 bases spanning the gap. Germline V gene lookup returns CDR1 DFQATT and CDR2 SNEGSKA (reference sequence). The CDR3 covers 16 residues. CDR3 residues: CSARDLLKGSNQPQHF. The CDR3 bases are TGCAGTGCTAGAGATTTGTTGAAGGGGAGCAATCAGCCCCAGCATTTT.

The chain is built from TRBV14 and TRBJ2-7, with D perhaps being TRBD1 or TRBD2 (5 bases each). CDR3 size: 17 residues. Germline values: CDR1 SGHDN, CDR2 FVKESK. Deletions cut 3 bases from V and 0 bases from J, with 18 bases between. In DNA form, the CDR3 reads TGTGCCAGCAGCCATTCCGCAGGGAGTTATAGCTCCTACGAGCAGTACTTC. This sequence encodes CASSHSAGSYSSYEQYF. The complete variable domain, with remaining parts taken from reference TRBV14 and TRBJ2-7, reads EAGVTQFPSHSVIEKGQTVTLRCDPISGHDNLYWYRRVMGKEIKFLLHFVKESKQDESGMPNNRFLAERTGGTYSTLKVQPAELEDSGVYFCASSHSAGSYSSYEQYFGPGTRLTVT.

This clonotype has more than one count but fewer than ten. The chain carries TRBV2 and TRBJ1-1, with no clear D. The ends were cut back, 9 bases at V and 0 bases at J, with 11 bases in the middle. Germline values: CDR1 SNHLY, CDR2 FYNNEI. This CDR3 is built from 13 residues. The CDR3 DNA reads as TGTGCCAGTCAGTTGGCCCTGAACACTGAAGCTTTCTTT. Protein product: CASQLALNTEAFF.

The J gene is TRBJ1-3, the V gene TRBV6-5; no definite D call. The CDR3 length is 14 residues. V shed 0 bases and J shed 2 bases, with 5 bases lying between them. Per germline, CDR1 MNHEY and CDR2 SVGAGI. For the CDR3, the DNA is TGTGCCAGCAGTTACTCAGGGACTGGAAACACCATATATTTT. This codes for CASSYSGTGNTIYF.

This clonotype was seen ten or more times. The gene calls are TRBV4-1 and TRBJ2-1, with 10 bases fitting TRBD2. The germline CDR1 and CDR2 sequences are MGHRA and YSYEKL. Unmatched junction bases numbered 13, after V lost 1 base and J lost 4 bases. The CDR3 is 19 residues long. The CDR3, as DNA: TGCGCCAGCAGCCAAGTCTTCACCAGCGGGGGGGTCGTATACAATGAGCAGTTCTTC. Protein product: CASSQVFTSGGVVYNEQFF.

This clonotype occurred a few times. The rearrangement uses TRBV18 and TRBJ1-1; 8 bases line up with TRBD1. Germline V lookup: CDR1 KGHSH, CDR2 LQKENI. The CDR3 totals 16 residues. The trim removed 6 bases at V and 5 bases at J, leaving 14 bases unmatched. The CDR3 coding sequence is TGTGCCAGCTCCCCCTTTGATCAGGGGGCGCGAACTGAAGCTTTCTTT. This sequence encodes CASSPFDQGARTEAFF.

In this sample, this clonotype turned up a few times. The chain couples TRBV4-2 to TRBJ2-7; TRBD2 is a possible D gene (6 bases). V lost 0 bases and J 3 bases, leaving 15 bases between the germline ends. The length of the CDR3 is 16 residues. Per the germline V gene, CDR1 is LGHNA and CDR2 is YNFKEQ. The CDR3: CASSQEAGAGFYEQYF. CDR3 nucleotides: TGTGCCAGCAGCCAAGAGGCCGGGGCGGGGTTCTACGAGCAGTACTTC.

This clonotype came up a few times. The gene calls are TRBV7-9 and TRBJ1-4; the D gene is possibly TRBD1 (6 bases). V shed 1 base and J shed 0 bases, with 12 bases lying between them. CDR1 and CDR2 from the germline V gene are SEHNR and FQNEAQ (reference sequence). The CDR3 totals 17 residues. The CDR3 bases are TGTGCCAGCAGCTTAGGCTTCGGGGGCCCAACTAATGAAAAACTGTTTTTT. Amino acid sequence: CASSLGFGGPTNEKLFF.